There are a few counts of the clone carrying this T cell receptor (beta chain). These data are taken from a study of T-cell memory formation after mild COVID-19. In TCRdb, the 5' RACE reads were re-called with MiXCR into one record per CDR3 protein. In the table there are just over 350,000 distinct CDR3 sequences, over 13% of which are singletons. Specimen: PBMCs or a T cell subset sorted from them (not recorded which). The clonotype originates from a man younger than 30 who had mild COVID-19 (a few samples of this study predate the infection). Cell type and time point are not known.

The CDR3 spells CASGVFGLAGTFYNEQFF. CDR3 in DNA: TGTGCCAGTGGGGTATTCGGGCTAGCGGGGACCTTCTACAATGAGCAGTTCTTC. The V gene is TRBV19, the J gene TRBJ2-1, with 9 bases fitting TRBD2. Trimming took 8 bases from V and 3 from J; bases not matched to a gene: 17. Germline values: CDR1 LNHDA, CDR2 SQIVND (reference sequence). The CDR3 spans 18 residues. Filled out from reference TRBV19 and TRBJ2-1, the complete variable domain reads DGGITQSPKYLFRKEGQNVTLSCEQNLNHDAMYWYRQDPGQGLRLIYYSQIVNDFQKGDIAEGYSVSREKKESFPLTVTSAQKNPTAFYLCASGVFGLAGTFYNEQFFGPGTRLTVL.